This is a list of T cell receptor beta chains from one sample in a study of T cell repertoires in aging, cancer and after chemotherapy. One entry per CDR3 protein results from TCRdb running MiXCR on the multiplex PCR reads. Here the sample spans some 3,100 distinct CDR3 sequences, roughly 22% being singletons. Sequences were obtained from blood. These receptor sequences come from a human donor with a solid tumor. Each CDR3 is given with its conserved first and last residue. The D gene is left open where the match is weak. A clone size is listed for some rows: how often the clone was seen (once, few, many), or a class if it is expanded.

d_call	v_call	j_call	clone_size	cdr3_nt	cdr3_aa
TRBD2	TRBV7-3	TRBJ2-1	few	TGTGCCAGCAGCTTAAGTGGCGGGGGGGAAAGCTCCTACAATGAGCAGTTCTTC	CASSLSGGGESSYNEQFF
.	TRBV20-1	TRBJ1-6	medium-sized	TGCAGTGCCCAAAGGCAGGGTATCGAAAACTCACCCCTCCACTTT	CSAQRQGIENSPLHF
TRBD1	TRBV11-2	TRBJ1-6	medium-sized	TGTGCCAGCAGCTTCTCCCGGGACAGGGCAAATTCACCCCTCCACTTT	CASSFSRDRANSPLHF
TRBD1	TRBV6-5	TRBJ2-7	medium-sized	TGTGCCAGCAGTTACGAGGGGTTGGGACAGGGCCGCAACGAGCAGTACTTC	CASSYEGLGQGRNEQYF
.	TRBV5-1	TRBJ1-2	.	TGCGCCAGCAGCCCCGGAGGGGAGGGCTATGGCTACACCTTC	CASSPGGEGYGYTF
.	TRBV18	TRBJ1-4	few	TGTGCCAGCTCACCCGATACCTCTGATGAAAAACTGTTTTTT	CASSPDTSDEKLFF
TRBD2	TRBV6-4	TRBJ2-2	medium-sized	TGTGCCAGCAGTCTAGCGGGAGGGCCTGACGGGGAGCTGTTTTTT	CASSLAGGPDGELFF
.	TRBV6-1	TRBJ1-3	medium-sized	TGTGCCTCACATTCCCCCGGAAACACCATATATTTT	CASHSPGNTIYF
.	TRBV18	TRBJ1-6	few	TGTGCCAGCTCACGCCAGGGAGAAAATTCACCCCTCCACTTT	CASSRQGENSPLHF
.	TRBV7-2	TRBJ1-1	.	TGTGCCAGCAGCTTACAAGGGGGGGCCGGATATTCCATGAACACTGAAGCTTTCTTT	CASSLQGGAGYSMNTEAFF
TRBD1	TRBV6-4	TRBJ2-2	medium-sized	TGTGCCAGCAGTGAAGGGGGCGGCACCGGGGAGCTGTTTTTT	CASSEGGGTGELFF